This T cell receptor beta chain was captured in a study of T cell repertoires in cytomegalovirus infection. About the study: The study used recently identified HLA-C-restricted and well-studied HLA-B-restricted CMV epitopes. A matching HLA type, together with CMV infection, was signaled by public TCR beta signatures.

This CDR3 contains 16 residues. Trimming took 5 bases from V and 4 from J; bases not matched to a gene: 8. Per germline, CDR1 SEHNR and CDR2 FQNEAQ (reference sequence). In TCRdb, the reads were re-called with MiXCR into one record per CDR3 protein. Here the sample spans about 770,000 distinct CDR3 sequences, about 27% being singletons. The sample holds a few counts of this clonotype. Its target is not known. The sequenced sample was cultured CD8+ T cells from PBMCs, obtained from culture after CMV antigen stimulation. The sequence was obtained from a human donor in good health (CMV status not recorded). Some clones in this sample may be carry-over from other donors' samples. V usage is TRBV7-9 and J usage is TRBJ2-2, with 9 positions matching TRBD2. The CDR3: CASSPTSGPSTGELFF. The CDR3 coding sequence is TGTGCCAGCAGCCCTACTAGCGGGCCTTCCACCGGGGAGCTGTTTTTT.